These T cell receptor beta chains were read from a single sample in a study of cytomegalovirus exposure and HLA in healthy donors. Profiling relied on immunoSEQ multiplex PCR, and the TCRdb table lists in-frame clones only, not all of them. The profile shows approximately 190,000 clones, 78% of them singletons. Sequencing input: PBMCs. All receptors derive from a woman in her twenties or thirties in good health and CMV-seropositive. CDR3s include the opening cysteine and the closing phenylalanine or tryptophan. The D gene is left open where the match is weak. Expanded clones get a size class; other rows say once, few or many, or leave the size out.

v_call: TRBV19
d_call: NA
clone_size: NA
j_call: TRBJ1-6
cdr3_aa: CASSIDRGEDSPLHF
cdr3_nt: TGTGCCAGTAGTATAGATCGAGGTGAGGATTCACCCCTCCACTTT

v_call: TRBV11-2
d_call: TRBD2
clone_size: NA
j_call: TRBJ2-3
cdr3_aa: CASSTLGGSTDTQYF
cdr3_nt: TGTGCCAGCAGCACATTGGGGGGGAGCACAGATACGCAGTATTTT

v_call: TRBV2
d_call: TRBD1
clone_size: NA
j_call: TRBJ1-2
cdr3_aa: CASSPQLQGAYTF
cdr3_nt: TGTGCCAGCAGCCCACAGCTACAGGGGGCGTACACCTTC

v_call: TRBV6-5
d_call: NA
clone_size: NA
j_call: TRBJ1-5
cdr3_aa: CASSSLRSNQPQHF
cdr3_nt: TGTGCCAGCAGTTCCTTGCGATCGAATCAGCCCCAGCATTTT

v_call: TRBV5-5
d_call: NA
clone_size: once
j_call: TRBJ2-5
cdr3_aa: CASSLLHHQEAQYF
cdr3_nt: TGTGCCAGCAGCTTGCTACATCACCAAGAGGCCCAGTACTTC

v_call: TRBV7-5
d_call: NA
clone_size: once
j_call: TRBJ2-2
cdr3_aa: CARSLDRGPYTGELFF
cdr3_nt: TGTGCCAGAAGCCTCGACAGGGGGCCTTACACCGGGGAGCTGTTTTTT

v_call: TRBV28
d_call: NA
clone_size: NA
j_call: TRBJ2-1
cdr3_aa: CASSPSPLVNNEQFF
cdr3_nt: TGTGCCAGCAGCCCCAGCCCCCTAGTCAACAATGAGCAGTTCTTC

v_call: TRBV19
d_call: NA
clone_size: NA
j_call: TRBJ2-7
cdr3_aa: CASSIVSYEQYF
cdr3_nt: TGTGCCAGTAGTATTGTCAGCTACGAGCAGTACTTC

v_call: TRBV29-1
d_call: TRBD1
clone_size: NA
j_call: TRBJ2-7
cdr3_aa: CSVRDREGSYEQYF
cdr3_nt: TGCAGCGTTCGTGACAGGGAAGGCTCCTACGAGCAGTACTTC

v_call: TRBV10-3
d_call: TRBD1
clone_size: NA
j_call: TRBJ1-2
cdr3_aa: CAISDRDRGLGYTF
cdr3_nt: TGTGCCATCAGTGACCGGGACAGGGGGCTGGGCTACACCTTC

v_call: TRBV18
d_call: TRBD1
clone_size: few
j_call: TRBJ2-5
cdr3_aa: CASSPSGQGGTQYF
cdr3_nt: TGTGCCAGCTCCCCCTCCGGACAGGGTGGGACCCAGTACTTC

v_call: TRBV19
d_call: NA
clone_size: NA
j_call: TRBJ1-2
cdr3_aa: CASSIDRLGFYGYTF
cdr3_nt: TGTGCCAGTAGTATAGATCGACTCGGTTTCTATGGCTACACCTTC

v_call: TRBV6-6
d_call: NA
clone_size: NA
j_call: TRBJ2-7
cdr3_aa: CASRDTSYEQYF
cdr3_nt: TGTGCCAGCAGGGACACCAGCTACGAGCAGTACTTC

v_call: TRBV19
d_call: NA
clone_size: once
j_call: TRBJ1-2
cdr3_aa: CASSISEASYYGYTF
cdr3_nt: TGTGCCAGTAGTATTAGTGAAGCGTCTTACTATGGCTACACCTTC

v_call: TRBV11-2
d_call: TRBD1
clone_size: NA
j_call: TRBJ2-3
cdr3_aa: CASSLPRGGTGLSDTQYF
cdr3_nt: TGTGCCAGCAGCCTACCGCGGGGTGGGACAGGGCTTTCCGATACGCAGTATTTT

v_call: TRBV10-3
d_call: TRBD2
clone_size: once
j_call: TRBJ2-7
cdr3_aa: CAISPPRRASGGETYEQYF
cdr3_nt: TGTGCCATCAGCCCCCCCCGGAGGGCTAGCGGGGGGGAAACCTACGAGCAGTACTTC

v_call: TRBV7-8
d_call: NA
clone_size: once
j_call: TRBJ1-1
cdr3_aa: CASSLLQGSYTEAFF
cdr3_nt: TGTGCCAGCAGCTTGCTACAGGGCTCATACACTGAAGCTTTCTTT

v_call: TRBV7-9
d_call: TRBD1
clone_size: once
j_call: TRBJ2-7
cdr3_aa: CASSRGQGRGEQYF
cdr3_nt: TGTGCCAGCAGCCGTGGACAGGGAAGGGGCGAGCAGTACTTC

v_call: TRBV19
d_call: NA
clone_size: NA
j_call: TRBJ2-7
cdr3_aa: CASSLNPGSYEQYF
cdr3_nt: TGTGCCAGTAGTCTAAACCCAGGATCCTACGAGCAGTACTTC

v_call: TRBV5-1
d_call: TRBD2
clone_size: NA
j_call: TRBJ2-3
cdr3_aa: CASSSPGTKPDISTDTQYF
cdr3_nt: TGCGCCAGCAGCTCCCCCGGGACTAAGCCTGATATTAGCACAGATACGCAGTATTTT

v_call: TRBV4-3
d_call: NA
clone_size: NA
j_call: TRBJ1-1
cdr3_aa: CASSQEMGRGDTEAFF
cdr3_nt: TGCGCCAGCAGCCAAGAAATGGGCAGGGGCGACACTGAAGCTTTCTTT

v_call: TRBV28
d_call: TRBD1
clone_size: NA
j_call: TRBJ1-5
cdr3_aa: CASSFIPGGNQPQHF
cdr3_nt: TGTGCCAGCAGTTTTATTCCAGGGGGGAATCAGCCCCAGCATTTT

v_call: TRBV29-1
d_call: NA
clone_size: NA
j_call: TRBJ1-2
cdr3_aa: CSVARNRVHGYTF
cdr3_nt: TGCAGCGTCGCCAGGAACAGGGTTCATGGCTACACCTTC

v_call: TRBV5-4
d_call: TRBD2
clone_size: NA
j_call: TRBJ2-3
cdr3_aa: CASSVTSGRLRTDTQYF
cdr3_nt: TGTGCCAGCAGCGTCACTAGCGGAAGACTCCGCACAGATACGCAGTATTTT

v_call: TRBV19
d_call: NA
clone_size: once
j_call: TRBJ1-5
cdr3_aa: CASSTLPSDYSNQPQHF
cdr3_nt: TGTGCCAGTAGTACACTCCCATCGGACTATAGCAATCAGCCCCAGCATTTT

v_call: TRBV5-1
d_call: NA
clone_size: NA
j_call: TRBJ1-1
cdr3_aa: CASSRGNTEAFF
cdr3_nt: TGCGCCAGCAGCCGAGGGAACACTGAAGCTTTCTTT

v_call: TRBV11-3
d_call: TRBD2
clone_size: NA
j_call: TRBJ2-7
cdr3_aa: CASSLDSSGISYEQYF
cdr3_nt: TGTGCCAGCAGCTTAGATTCTAGCGGGATCTCCTACGAGCAGTACTTC

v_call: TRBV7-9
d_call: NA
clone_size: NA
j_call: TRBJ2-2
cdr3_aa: CASSLVFGASGELFF
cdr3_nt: TGTGCCAGCAGCTTGGTCTTTGGTGCGAGCGGGGAGCTGTTTTTT

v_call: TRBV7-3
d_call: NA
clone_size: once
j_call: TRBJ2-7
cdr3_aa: CASSLTHSYEQYF
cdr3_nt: TGTGCCAGCAGCTTAACCCACTCCTACGAGCAGTACTTC

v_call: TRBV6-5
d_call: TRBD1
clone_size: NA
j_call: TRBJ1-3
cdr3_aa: CASSQTGEAGNTIYF
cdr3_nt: TGTGCCAGCAGCCAGACAGGGGAAGCTGGAAACACCATATATTTT

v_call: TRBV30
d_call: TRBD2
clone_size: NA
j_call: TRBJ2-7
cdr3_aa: CAWSLSGGPYEQYF
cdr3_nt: TGTGCCTGGAGTCTAAGCGGGGGCCCCTACGAGCAGTACTTC

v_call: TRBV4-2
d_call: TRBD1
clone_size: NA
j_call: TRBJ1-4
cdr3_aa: CASSQTGDREEKLFF
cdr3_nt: TGTGCCAGCAGCCAAACCGGGGACAGGGAAGAAAAACTGTTTTTT

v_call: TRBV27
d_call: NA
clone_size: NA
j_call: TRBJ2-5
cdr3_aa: CASSRRKTNSLQETQYF
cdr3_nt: TGTGCCAGCAGCCGTAGAAAAACGAACAGTTTACAAGAGACCCAGTACTTC

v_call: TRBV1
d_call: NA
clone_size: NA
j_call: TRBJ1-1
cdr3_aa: CTSSQDGTGPAEAFF
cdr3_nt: TGCACCAGCAGCCAAGATGGAACAGGTCCGGCTGAAGCTTTCTTT

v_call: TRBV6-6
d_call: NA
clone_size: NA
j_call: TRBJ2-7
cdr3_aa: CASSYNLGSSYEQYF
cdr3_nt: TGTGCCAGCAGTTACAACCTAGGGAGTTCCTACGAGCAGTACTTC

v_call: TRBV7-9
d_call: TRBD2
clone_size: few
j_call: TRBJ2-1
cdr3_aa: CASSRQGTSGRSEQFF
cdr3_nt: TGTGCCAGCAGCCGTCAAGGGACTAGCGGGAGATCTGAGCAGTTCTTC

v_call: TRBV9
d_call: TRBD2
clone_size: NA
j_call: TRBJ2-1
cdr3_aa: CASSARTSGYNEQFF
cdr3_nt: TGTGCCAGCAGTGCTCGGACTAGCGGCTACAATGAGCAGTTCTTC

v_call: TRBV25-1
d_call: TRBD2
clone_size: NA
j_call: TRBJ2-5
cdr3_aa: CASSTSSGGAETQYF
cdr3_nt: TGTGCCAGCAGTACTTCTAGCGGGGGGGCGGAGACCCAGTACTTC

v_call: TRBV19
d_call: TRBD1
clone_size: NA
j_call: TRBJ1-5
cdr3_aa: CASSIGQGFQPQHF
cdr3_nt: TGTGCCAGTAGTATAGGACAGGGGTTTCAGCCCCAGCATTTT

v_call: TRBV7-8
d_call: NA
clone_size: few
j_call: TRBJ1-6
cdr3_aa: CASSSEEGTSSYNSPLHF
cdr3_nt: TGTGCCAGCAGCTCCGAAGAGGGGACAAGCTCCTATAATTCACCCCTCCACTTT

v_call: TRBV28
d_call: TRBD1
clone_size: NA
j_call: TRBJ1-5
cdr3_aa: CASSSQGFGNQPQHF
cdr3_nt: TGTGCCAGCAGCTCACAGGGGTTTGGCAATCAGCCCCAGCATTTT

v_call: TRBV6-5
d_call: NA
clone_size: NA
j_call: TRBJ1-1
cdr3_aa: CASRPSGSLNTEAFF
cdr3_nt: TGTGCCAGCAGGCCCTCGGGGAGCCTAAACACTGAAGCTTTCTTT

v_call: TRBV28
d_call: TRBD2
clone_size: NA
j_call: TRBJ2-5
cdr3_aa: CASSRVQAHREAQYF
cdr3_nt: TGTGCCAGCAGTAGAGTCCAGGCCCATCGGGAGGCCCAGTACTTC

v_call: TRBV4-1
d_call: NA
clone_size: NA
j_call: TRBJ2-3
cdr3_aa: CASSQLGRGSGTDTQYF
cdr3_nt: TGCGCCAGCAGCCAATTGGGGCGGGGAAGCGGAACAGATACGCAGTATTTT

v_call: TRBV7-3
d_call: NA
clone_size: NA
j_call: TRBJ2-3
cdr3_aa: CASSLTAEDPQYF
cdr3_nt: TGTGCTAGCAGCTTAACGGCGGAAGATCCGCAGTATTTT

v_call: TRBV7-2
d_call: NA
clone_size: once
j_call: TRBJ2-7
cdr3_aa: CASSFSSPRGSYEQYF
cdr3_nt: TGTGCCAGCAGCTTTTCTAGCCCCAGGGGCTCCTACGAGCAGTACTTC

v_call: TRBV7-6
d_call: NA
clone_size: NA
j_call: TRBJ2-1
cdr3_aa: CASSQRLQGPSNEQFF
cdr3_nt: TGTGCCAGCAGCCAGCGGTTACAGGGCCCCAGCAATGAGCAGTTCTTC

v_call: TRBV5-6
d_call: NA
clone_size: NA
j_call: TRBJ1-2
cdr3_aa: CASSRGYGYTF
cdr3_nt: TGTGCCAGCTCAAGAGGCTATGGCTACACCTTC

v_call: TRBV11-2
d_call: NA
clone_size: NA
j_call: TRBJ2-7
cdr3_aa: CASSPDVTGLLLYEQYF
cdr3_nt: TGTGCCAGCAGCCCGGATGTTACAGGGTTGCTTCTGTACGAGCAGTACTTC

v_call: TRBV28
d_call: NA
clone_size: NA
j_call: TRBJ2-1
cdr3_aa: CAKNPSRAAPDNEQFF
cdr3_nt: TGTGCCAAAAATCCCTCGCGGGCAGCTCCAGACAATGAGCAGTTCTTC

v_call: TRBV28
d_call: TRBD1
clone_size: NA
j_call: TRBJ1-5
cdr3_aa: CASSWGQTSNQPQHF
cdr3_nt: TGTGCCAGCAGTTGGGGACAGACAAGCAATCAGCCCCAGCATTTT

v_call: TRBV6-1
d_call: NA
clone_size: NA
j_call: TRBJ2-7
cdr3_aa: CASWRGISYEQYF
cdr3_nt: TGTGCCTCTTGGAGGGGAATCTCCTACGAGCAGTACTTC

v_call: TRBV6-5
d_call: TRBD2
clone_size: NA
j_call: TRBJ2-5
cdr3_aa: CASTSGANQETQYF
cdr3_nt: TGTGCCAGCACTAGCGGGGCCAACCAAGAGACCCAGTACTTC

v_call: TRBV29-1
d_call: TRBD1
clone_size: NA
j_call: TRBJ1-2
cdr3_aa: CSVGTGAGYGYTF
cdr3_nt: TGCAGCGTTGGGACAGGGGCGGGCTATGGCTACACCTTC

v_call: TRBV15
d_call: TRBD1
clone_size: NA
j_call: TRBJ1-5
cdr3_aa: CATSSNRGHQPQHF
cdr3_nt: TGTGCCACCAGCAGTAACAGGGGGCATCAGCCCCAGCATTTT

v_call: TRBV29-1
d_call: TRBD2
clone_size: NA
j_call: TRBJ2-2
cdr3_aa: CSARGGENTGELFF
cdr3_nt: TGCAGCGCCCGGGGGGGGGAGAACACCGGGGAGCTGTTTTTT

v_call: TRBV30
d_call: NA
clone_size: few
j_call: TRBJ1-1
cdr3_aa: CAWSVRENTEAFF
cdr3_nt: TGTGCCTGGAGTGTCCGGGAGAACACTGAAGCTTTCTTT